This entry is about one T cell receptor beta chain. The antigen is unknown. The sample comes from a study of cytomegalovirus exposure and HLA in healthy donors. Findings of the study overall: One variant, a missense change in DCLRE1C, was linked in a later analysis to TCR beta V- and J-gene trimming.

PCR was performed using 60 Vbeta and 13 Jbeta primers. Sequenced by immunoSEQ multiplex PCR; TCRdb stores in-frame clones only, minus some. The sample includes about 100,000 clones, about 75% seen only once; the top ten take roughly 14%. Sequenced: PBMCs. The source is a male donor in good health and CMV-seropositive.

In DNA form, the CDR3 reads TGTGCCAGCAGCCCCCAGCCGTCAAGGGGGGATACGCAGTATTTT. Translating gives CASSPQPSRGDTQYF. This rearrangement joins TRBV13 to TRBJ2-3; TRBD1 might be the D (6 bases). Germline CDR1 PRHDT, CDR2 FYEKMQ (reference sequence). Between the trimmed V and J ends, which lost 5 bases and 6 bases, there was a span of 18 bases. The CDR3 extends over 15 amino acids.